This entry features one T cell receptor beta chain sequence. The antigen is undetermined. This entry is derived from a study of T cell responses to AZD1222 COVID-19 vaccine. Study-level findings and limits: Reportedly, nearly half the spike-specific TCRs target unmutated variant regions. Only six or seven AZD1222 recipients tested seropositive at baseline.

The protocol was immunoSEQ multiplex PCR, while the TCRdb copy is restricted to in-frame clones and leaves out a portion. The data contain tens of thousands of clones, roughly 87% of them singletons. The CDR3 contains 13 residues. CDR1 and CDR2 (germline): SGHKS, YYEKEE (reference sequence). J was trimmed by 5 bases and V by 3 bases; bases with no gene match: 3. The chain carries TRBV5-5 and TRBJ2-3; the match to TRBD1 covers 7 bases. This clonotype was obtained from an adult in good health. The sample consisted of peripheral blood, taken on day 0 of MenACWY control vaccination. CDR3 amino acids: CASSSGGRDTQYF. The CDR3 DNA follows: TGTGCCAGCAGCTCAGGGGGTAGAGATACGCAGTATTTT. Full variable domain (rest looked up from reference TRBV5-5 and TRBJ2-3): DAGVTQSPTHLIKTRGQQVTLRCSPISGHKSVSWYQQVLGQGPQFIFQYYEKEERGRGNFPDRFSARQFPNYSSELNVNALLLGDSALYLCASSSGGRDTQYFGPGTRLTVL.